This paragraph covers one TCR beta chain sequence. Its antigen is not known. The junction does not match germline at one end; this may be a read error. The sample originates from a study of T cell repertoires in cytomegalovirus infection. Study background: CMV infection together with matching HLA type was indicated by public TCR beta signatures. Study outcomes and limitations: In two of eight donors, the top clonotype was HLA-C-restricted CMV-specific. Cumulative frequency (of public TCR beta family members) identified carriers of CMV plus the relevant HLA.

In germline, CDR1 is SGHTA, CDR2 FQGNSA. The CDR3 covers 19 residues. Using its own MiXCR run on the reads, TCRdb lists one record per CDR3 protein. The repertoire holds around 280,000 distinct CDR3 sequences, with approximately 14% as singletons. This chain uses TRBV7-2 with TRBJ2-6; 9 bases are a match to TRBD1. Sequencing was done on a sample of PBMCs. The source of this sequence is a human donor in good health (CMV status not recorded). Some clones in this sample may be carry-over from other donors' samples. CDR3 sequence: CASSPHGTGNFSGANVLNF. The CDR3 region has the DNA TGTGCCAGCAGCCCCCACGGGACAGGGAACTTCTCTGGGGCCAACGTCCTGAATTTC.